A selection of T cell receptor beta chains follows, all from one sample in a study of cytomegalovirus exposure and HLA in healthy donors. Data came from immunoSEQ multiplex PCR; TCRdb stores just in-frame clones and leaves some out. The sample lists about 130,000 clones, approximately 84% occurring once. The sequencing input was PBMCs. Every receptor here comes from a boy aged 2 to 9 in good health and CMV-seronegative. The CDR3 runs from the conserved cysteine through the conserved F or W. The D gene is left open where the match is weak.

V	D	J	CDR3
TRBV6-4	TRBD2	TRBJ2-1	CASSGLAGNYNEQFF
TRBV5-1	-	TRBJ2-7	CASSRENLNYEQYF
TRBV7-3	TRBD2	TRBJ2-3	CASSPPGTSGNTQYF
TRBV29-1	TRBD1	TRBJ1-2	CSAPGGRGYTF
TRBV5-6	-	TRBJ1-5	CASSLRSYSNQPQHF
TRBV10-3	-	TRBJ2-2	CAISESEAANYDTGELFF
TRBV7-2	TRBD1	TRBJ1-6	CASSLATGGRGSPLHF
TRBV6-1	TRBD1	TRBJ2-7	CASSYRTGDYEQYF
TRBV11-3	TRBD1	TRBJ2-1	CASSFGQGNEQFF
TRBV27	-	TRBJ2-7	CASSTTGFEQYF
TRBV5-4	TRBD1	TRBJ1-1	CASSTRDRVYTEAFF
TRBV14	TRBD2	TRBJ2-3	CASSPRGGADTQYF
TRBV7-9	-	TRBJ2-2	CASSLSPELNTGELFF
TRBV6-6	-	TRBJ1-2	CASREVNYGYTF
TRBV2	-	TRBJ1-6	CASKGTPLHF
TRBV4-1	-	TRBJ1-5	CASSWTVSNQPQHF
TRBV4-2	TRBD2	TRBJ2-3	CASSGGSGETDTQYF
TRBV19	TRBD1	TRBJ1-2	CASPRRGRKYGYTF
TRBV13	-	TRBJ1-1	CASRQDRGNTEAFF
TRBV5-4	-	TRBJ1-5	CASSLDQSSNQPQHF
TRBV6-1	-	TRBJ1-1	CASSEATGEGNTEAFF
TRBV5-6	-	TRBJ2-1	CASSLMGGVWDEQFF
TRBV5-4	-	TRBJ1-4	CASSLSFSEKLFF
TRBV18	-	TRBJ1-6	CASSPDSYNSPLHF
TRBV6-4	-	TRBJ1-1	CASSDKPNTEAFF
TRBV19	TRBD1	TRBJ1-3	CASSIDPGTGPGNTIYF
TRBV20-1	-	TRBJ2-1	CSAQRGEQFF
TRBV10-3	-	TRBJ2-1	CAISESKGYNEQFF
TRBV27	TRBD1	TRBJ1-2	CASSLSQTGGWLGGYTF
TRBV7-6	-	TRBJ2-4	CASSPWTPKNIQYF
TRBV19	-	TRBJ1-1	CASSIPGENTEAFF
TRBV7-2	TRBD1	TRBJ1-4	CASSLTRTGGEKLFF
TRBV7-9	-	TRBJ1-1	CASSFQGNTEAFF
TRBV5-4	-	TRBJ1-2	CASSNEGGNYGYTF
TRBV6-5	-	TRBJ2-1	CASRHTTPENEQFF
TRBV19	-	TRBJ1-1	CASSTLQGATEAFF
TRBV7-6	-	TRBJ2-5	CASSNLYRARQETQYF
TRBV13	-	TRBJ2-1	CASEAYNEQFF
TRBV2	TRBD1	TRBJ2-5	CASSDGDRDLETQYF
TRBV5-1	-	TRBJ2-1	CASSPGQRDEQFF
TRBV10-3	-	TRBJ2-5	CAISDWGDVETQYF
TRBV6-4	-	TRBJ1-2	CASSEGTSFGYTF
TRBV4-3	-	TRBJ1-1	CASSPTGNTEAFF
TRBV18	-	TRBJ1-1	CASSPPWASLTLNTEAFF
TRBV4-1	-	TRBJ1-5	CASSQDWGGAVDNQPQHF
TRBV7-2	-	TRBJ2-3	CASSLGRGSTDTQYF
TRBV4-1	-	TRBJ2-1	CASSHFTGDSGSEQFF
TRBV27	TRBD1	TRBJ1-5	CASGLTGQGPQHF
TRBV7-9	-	TRBJ1-4	CASSPVDLGNEKLFF
TRBV27	-	TRBJ2-1	CASSFGPGWANEQFF
TRBV7-9	TRBD1	TRBJ1-4	CSSSTHRDRGPYDEKLFF
TRBV10-3	-	TRBJ1-2	CAIKRGEGYTF
TRBV9	-	TRBJ1-5	CASSVSEGNQPQHF
TRBV7-3	TRBD2	TRBJ2-1	CASSLKVLAEDLTYNEQFF
TRBV7-8	TRBD1	TRBJ1-1	CASSTDRVDTEAFF
TRBV4-3	-	TRBJ2-6	CASSQVTENSGANVLTF